This T cell receptor (beta chain) comes out of a study of cytomegalovirus exposure and HLA in healthy donors (TCRdb year 2017). Looking at the study overall: According to an earlier analysis of 450 to 650 of the donors, about 179 million T cells yielded 117 million unique TCR beta sequences and about 280 Gb of sequence data. The genetic ancestry cluster associated with self-reported Caucasian donors included over 80% of the roughly 410 genotyped donors. Both class I and class II loci were covered by HLA typing, at four-digit resolution. An earlier analysis of 500 to 750 of the donors applied high-throughput TCR beta sequencing to assess whether each TCR beta V gene segment acted as functional or pseudogenic. Four to six DR-DQ haplotypes were handled as single units for association and clustering, since linkage in the cohort was strong. In addition to the first cohort of 666 subjects, a separate validation cohort of 100 to 150 different subjects was used. All discovery cohort repertoires had been generated on a single sequencing platform. The study aimed to test whether cataloging public T cell receptors could reveal signatures of past pathogen exposure. On average, roughly 240,000 unique TCR beta nucleotide sequences were sequenced per donor among some 420 genotyped donors of the cohort, with roughly 19% of those sequences being non-productive. Around 320 gigabases of sequencing data and 70 million to 100 million unique TCR sequences were included in an early release covering roughly 600 HLA-typed donors. Genome-wide SNP genotypes for about 55% of the roughly 670 donors were used in a later genetic analysis, which treated that subset as a discovery cohort. The number of typed donors differed by locus: roughly 629-640 for A, B, C, DRB1 and DQB1; about 520 for DQA1; around 610 for DPA1; and around 450 for DPB1. To predict cytomegalovirus infection status, the study combined high-throughput TCR immunosequencing, statistical association of individual TCRs with disease status, and machine learning. Donor age, sex, ethnicity and CMV serostatus were compiled alongside the repertoire data. The study profiled the T cell repertoires of some 610 subjects by immunosequencing and related them to cytomegalovirus serostatus. To study patterns of TCR occurrence, a later analysis re-analyzed previously published TCR beta repertoires from 550 to 800 donors and added high-resolution HLA genotyping. The later analysis used no new phenotypic data to find candidate immune exposures, relying instead on TCR beta sequences and their occurrence across donors.

Library preparation used the immunoSEQ multiplex PCR assay. A mixture of 60 forward primers for TCR Vbeta segments and 13 reverse primers for TCR Jbeta segments was used in the multiplex PCR. Amplification of the CDR3 region of rearranged TCR beta genes was performed with a multiplex PCR assay on genomic DNA. Amplified TCR beta libraries were sequenced as 87-base-pair reads on the Illumina HiSeq System. From the authors' description of their analysis: In a later analysis, tens of millions of unique TCR beta chains were counted across the 500 to 700 repertoires, and around 10 million of these chains were shared by at least two donors. Raw reads were error-corrected and collapsed into unique sequences by a nearest-neighbor algorithm in which closely related sequences were merged to remove PCR and sequencing errors. To assign V, D and J gene segments, CDR3 sequences were aligned to IMGT reference sequences. For a sequence to be retained, a match of at least six nucleotides to both a V gene segment and a J gene segment was required. Rearrangements were classified as productive when the CDR3 lacked stop codons and remained in frame with V and J, and all other rearrangements were classified as non-productive. Following IMGT convention, CDR3 was defined as the stretch from the second conserved V-encoded cysteine to the conserved J-encoded phenylalanine. The earlier analysis of 450 to 750 of the donors excluded any sequence lacking an unambiguous match to a single V gene segment. In an earlier analysis of around 590 of the donors, a V segment was called functional when productive rearrangements were above 56.7%, and segregating when the standard deviation between donors exceeded 5%. A statistical classification framework was built to diagnose cytomegalovirus status from the catalog of TCR beta chain sequences. A later analysis assigned V and J genes by comparing TCR nucleotide sequences with IMGT/GENE-DB human TR gene sequences. The TCRdist pipeline was used in a later analysis to assign CDR3 sequences and most-parsimonious VDJ recombination scenarios. In a later analysis, each TCR beta chain was defined by its CDR3 amino acid sequence together with its V-gene family, and reads without a unique V-gene family were excluded. To address suspected cross-contamination and a sequencing artifact, a later analysis removed 592 highly shared, low-generation-probability nucleotide sequences. A later analysis calculated a clonal expansion index for each public chain from normalized within-repertoire ranks of inferred template counts. Generation probabilities in a later analysis came from a VDJ recombination model fitted to out-of-frame rearrangements, and those results were checked against IGoR. In a later analysis, hypergeometric tests were used to score TCR-TCR, TCR-HLA and TCR-CMV co-occurrence, with a repertoire-size bias correction applied to TCR pairs. To estimate false discovery rates, a later analysis permuted the HLA or CMV assignments 20 times. A later analysis grouped co-occurring TCRs with DBSCAN, adding TCRdist sequence similarity when clustering within HLA-allele-positive subsets. Repertoires with fewer than 30,000 or more than 120,000 public chains were left out of co-occurrence clustering, as were five repertoires with anomalous nucleotide sharing. The source is immuneACCESS, and TCRdb retained only in-frame sequences with V and J called. Part of the clones is not carried over; for the studies checked, unresolved V genes explain less than half of this, and the remainder is unexplained. That table furnishes V, J and clone size, whereas the DNA furnished D and trimming. This sample comprises 150,000 to 200,000 clones, just under 85% of them detected only once. More than 4% of the sample belongs to the ten largest clones.

Details on this clone: It has no known antigen specificity. Base-call qualities are not available, and no considerably larger clone is one nucleotide away.

Points the paper makes about the study in general: Because counts were too low, seventeen rarely observed V segments, including chromosome 9 orphons, were left out of the earlier analysis of approximately 500 of the donors. In this cohort, only TCR beta chains were sequenced, and detectable features were limited by the absence of alpha or paired-chain data. Most TCR sequences were observed very rarely across donors, whereas some public TCRs were present in many individuals. A cluster of highly shared sequence variants was judged likely to be a technical artifact of the sequencing pipeline. It was suggested by the authors that the approach could potentially be generalized to other disease states and immunological phenotypes. Linkage disequilibrium might explain the correlated functional status among segregating V segments, but an unknown experimental factor could not be ruled out. In a later analysis, several top co-occurrence clusters were reported to appear linked to parvovirus B19, influenza, CMV and Epstein-Barr virus. Assigning TCR associations to individual alleles was difficult when HLA alleles, especially DR and DQ, strongly co-occurred. For the cohort, immune exposure information was limited to CMV serostatus. In a later analysis, HLA-associated TCR beta chains were found to be more clonally expanded and to have lower generation probabilities than equally common non-associated chains. Because the 87-base-pair reads could not distinguish some IMGT-functional V segments, including TRBV6-2 and TRBV6-3, those segments were excluded. V-gene and J-gene trimming of TCR beta chains was associated with a missense DCLRE1C variant in a later genetic analysis, and the association was replicated in an independent cohort. An earlier analysis of approximately 600 of the donors showed that most TCR beta V segments appeared in productive rearrangements either about 87% or about 30% of the time, which broadly matched IMGT annotations. According to a later analysis, TCR association rates differed among HLA loci, with DRB1 alleles showing the most associated TCRs and HLA-C alleles showing the fewest. According to a later analysis, most CMV-associated TCR beta chains appeared to be HLA-restricted, and the HLA associations seemed to be driven largely by CMV exposure. A further reported finding was that TCR beta sequences accurately predicted the HLA-A and HLA-B alleles for most subjects in the first cohort. Sequencing depth was assumed to be roughly uniform across donors in the presence/absence analyses, though that assumption may not hold. In a later genetic analysis, fewer N-insertions in productive TCRs were reported among donors in an Asian-associated ancestry cluster than the roughly 700-donor mean. The study gave a list of 150 to 200 TCR beta chains associated with cytomegalovirus. At a false discovery rate of 0.05, a later analysis linked 16,000 or so TCR beta sequences to specific HLA alleles. HLA typing was unavailable for some donors at each locus, so association tests used only the typed subset. In vitro tests confirmed that three of the cytomegalovirus-associated TCR beta chains recognize cytomegalovirus antigens. Cytomegalovirus status was reported to be diagnosed by the classifier with high specificity and sensitivity in both the original and validation cohorts.

V lost 3 bases and J lost 6 bases; the stretch between them is 22 bases long. The CDR3 numbers 17 residues from cysteine through phenylalanine. Of the read, only the CDR3 DNA is kept; its 51 bases are in frame from base 1. As encoded in the germline V gene, CDR1 is MGHDK while CDR2 is SYGVNS. In total, roughly 710 healthy bone marrow donors made up the cohort. At the time of sampling, every cohort member was nominally healthy, though immune exposures that went unrecorded were likely present. The donor tested CMV seropositive, placing the donor among the roughly 300 seropositive members of the cohort. Each donor provided a peripheral blood sample, and peripheral blood mononuclear cells were used for TCR beta sequencing. The Qiagen DNeasy Blood Extraction Kit was used to extract genomic DNA from the blood cell samples.

Sample: PBMCs. Recombination connected TRBV25-1 to TRBJ2-3; the D gene is perhaps TRBD1, on 5 matching bases. The receptor's source is a girl under 18 in good health and CMV-seropositive. The base sequence is TGTGCCAGCAGTGAGGGGCCCGAGGTCCCACGTAGTGATACGCAGTATTTT. Its product reads: CASSEGPEVPRSDTQYF. Here the CDR3 is joined to the reference TRBV25-1 and TRBJ2-3 genes, and the full variable domain is: EADIYQTPRYLVIGTGKKITLECSQTMGHDKMYWYQQDPGMELHLIHYSYGVNSTEKGDLSSESTVSRIRTEHFPLTLESARPSHTSQYLCASSEGPEVPRSDTQYFGPGTRLTVL.